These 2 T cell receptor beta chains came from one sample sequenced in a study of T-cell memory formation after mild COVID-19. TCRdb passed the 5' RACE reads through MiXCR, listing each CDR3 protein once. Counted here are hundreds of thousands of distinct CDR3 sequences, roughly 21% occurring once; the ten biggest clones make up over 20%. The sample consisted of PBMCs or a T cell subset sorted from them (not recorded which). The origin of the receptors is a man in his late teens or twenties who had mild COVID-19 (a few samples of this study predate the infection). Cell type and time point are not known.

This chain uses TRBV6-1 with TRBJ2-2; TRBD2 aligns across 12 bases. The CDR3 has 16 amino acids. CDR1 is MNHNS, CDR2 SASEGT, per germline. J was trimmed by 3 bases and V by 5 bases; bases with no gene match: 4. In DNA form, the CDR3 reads TGTGCCAGCAGTACTCGACTAGCGGGGGACACCGGGGAGCTGTTTTTT. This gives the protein CASSTRLAGDTGELFF.

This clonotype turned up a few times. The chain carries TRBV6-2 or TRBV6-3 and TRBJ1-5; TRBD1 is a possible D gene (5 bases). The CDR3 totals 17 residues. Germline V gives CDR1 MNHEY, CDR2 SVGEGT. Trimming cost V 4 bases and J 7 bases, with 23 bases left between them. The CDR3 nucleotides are TGTGCCAGCAGTTGGAGCCATGGGACGGCTTACGGACAGCCCCAGCATTTT. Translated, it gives CASSWSHGTAYGQPQHF.